This T cell receptor (beta chain) was identified during a study of cytomegalovirus exposure and HLA in healthy donors. Germline V gene sequence: CDR1 LNHDA, CDR2 SQIVND (reference sequence). With 9 bases clipped from V and 7 bases from J, the junction kept 13 bases outside the gene matches. The CDR3 consists of 14 residues. The study ran its PCR with 60 Vbeta and 13 Jbeta primers. The repertoire was sequenced with immunoSEQ multiplex PCR; TCRdb's copy has only in-frame clones and lacks some. This repertoire shows roughly 130,000 clones, 74% found once; its top ten account for 5.8%. The rearrangement uses TRBV19 and TRBJ1-2, with 8 bases identical to TRBD1. The clonotype was recovered from a woman between 45 and 65 years old in good health and CMV-seropositive. The sequenced material came from PBMCs. CDR3 residues: CARSLRTGGLGYTF. DNA of the CDR3: TGTGCCAGAAGTCTTCGAACAGGGGGGCTTGGCTACACCTTC.